One and the same sample provided the 32 T cell receptor beta chains below, sequenced in a study of PD-L1 blockade in urothelial cancer. The repertoire was sequenced with immunoSEQ multiplex PCR; TCRdb's copy has only in-frame clones and lacks some. The sample includes 38,000 or so clones, approximately 82% of them seen just once. This sample comprised PBMCs, obtained around atezolizumab (anti-PD-L1) treatment. The receptors were gathered from a man aged 55 to 70 with urothelial cancer.

The CDR3 here is CASSQEGGQTDTQYF. Here the CDR3 DNA reads TGCGCCAGCAGCCAAGAGGGGGGACAGACAGATACGCAGTATTTT. This chain connects TRBV4-1 to TRBJ2-3, with D possibly matching TRBD1 (7 bases). The germline gives CDR1 MGHRA, CDR2 YSYEKL. Trimming left V 0 bases short and J 3 bases short, with 10 bases between. The CDR3 sequence is 15 residues long.

The chain employs TRBV7-6 and TRBJ2-7; 7 bases are shared with TRBD1. Germline CDR1 and CDR2: SGHVS and FNYEAQ. The CDR3 is 14 residues long. After removal of 5 bases from V and 6 bases from J, the junction contained 10 bases not matched to a gene. The CDR3 loop is CASSPPGTVREQYF. CDR3 nucleotide sequence: TGTGCCAGCAGCCCCCCCGGGACAGTGCGCGAGCAGTACTTC.

The chain joins TRBV15 to TRBJ2-3; weak D call: TRBD2 (5 bases). The germline V gene encodes CDR1 LNHNV and CDR2 YYDKDF (reference sequence). Trimming removed 3 bases at V and 1 base at J, with 14 bases between. The CDR3 has 16 residues. The CDR3 DNA reads TGTGCCACCAGCAGTGGAGGACCTTACCGCACAGATACGCAGTATTTT. Amino acids: CATSSGGPYRTDTQYF.

This clone is a singleton in its sample. V is TRBV2 and J is TRBJ1-1; D possibly corresponds to TRBD1 (6 bases). The germline V gene encodes CDR1 SNHLY and CDR2 FYNNEI. The length of the CDR3 is 15 residues. Trimming left V 4 bases short and J 5 bases short, with 17 bases between. The CDR3 loop reads CASSGRGVGGTEAFF. In DNA, the CDR3 is TGTGCCAGCAGTGGCAGGGGAGTTGGTGGTACTGAAGCTTTCTTT.

The chain is built from TRBV20-1 and TRBJ2-7; no definite D call. The CDR3 sequence is 11 residues long. V dropped 6 bases and J dropped 3 bases, with 9 bases sitting between them. Germline assignment: CDR1 DFQATT and CDR2 SNEGSKA (reference sequence). This CDR3 is CSALTGYEQYF. The CDR3 DNA reads as TGCAGTGCGCTAACGGGCTACGAGCAGTACTTC.

This clone was recorded a few times. The J gene is TRBJ2-1, the V gene TRBV5-1; 10 bases are a match to TRBD1. The ends lost 4 bases at V and 8 bases at J; junction bases unmatched: 9. Germline assignment: CDR1 SGHRS and CDR2 YFSETQ. The CDR3 consists of 15 residues. CDR3 loop: CASSLGTGVEYEQFF. The CDR3 nucleotides are TGCGCCAGCAGCCTGGGGACAGGGGTTGAGTATGAGCAGTTCTTC.

The rearrangement joins TRBV2 to TRBJ1-3, with D possibly TRBD1 on 6 matching bases. V dropped 9 bases and J dropped 9 bases, with 18 bases sitting between them. CDR3 length: 13 amino acids. Looked up from germline, CDR1 is SNHLY and CDR2 is FYNNEI. The CDR3 nucleotides are TGTGCCAGTCAGGGGCCCGACAGTGCCACCATATATTTT. Amino acid sequence: CASQGPDSATIYF.

The chain combines TRBV5-3 with TRBJ1-2; 8 nucleotides align to TRBD1. TRBV5-3 is reported as an ORF; its role is uncertain. The CDR3 has 15 residues. Trimming took 1 base from V and 2 from J; bases not matched to a gene: 4. CDR3 in DNA: TGTGCCAGAAGCTTGAGGGGACAGGCCAACTATGGCTACACCTTC. Residues: CARSLRGQANYGYTF.

The V gene is TRBV7-2, the J gene TRBJ2-7, with 9 bases that match TRBD2. V lost 1 base, J lost 7 bases, and 11 bases stayed unmatched. There are 16 residues in the CDR3. The germline V gene encodes CDR1 SGHTA and CDR2 FQGNSA. The CDR3 is CASSLVAGGPTGEQYF. The CDR3 DNA reads as TGTGCCAGCAGCTTAGTCGCGGGAGGGCCAACAGGGGAGCAGTACTTC.

The chain recombines TRBV5-1 with TRBJ1-5; a possible D gene is TRBD1 (5 bases). CDR3 length: 16 residues. Germline V CDR1 and CDR2: SGHRS, YFSETQ. Trimming took off 4 bases at V and 5 bases at J, with 19 bases between the two ends. The CDR3 DNA reads as TGCGCCAGCAGCCCGACGGGGGGGTTTGTCGATCAGCCCCAGCATTTT. This sequence encodes CASSPTGGFVDQPQHF.

The chain is built from TRBV28 and TRBJ1-2; D possibly corresponds to TRBD1 (5 bases). The CDR3 has 12 residues. The ends were cut back, 10 bases at V and 8 bases at J, with 17 bases in the middle. Germline V gene data show CDR1 as MDHEN and CDR2 as SYDVKM. CDR3 amino acids: CATETQGPGYTF. In DNA form, the CDR3 reads TGTGCCACTGAAACTCAGGGTCCCGGCTACACCTTC.

V gene TRBV5-1 combines with J gene TRBJ2-2; no reliable D call. This CDR3 contains 13 residues. V lost 0 bases and J lost 4, with 4 bases in between. Per germline, CDR1 SGHRS and CDR2 YFSETQ. The CDR3 DNA follows: TGCGCCAGCAGCTTGGACTTCACCGGGGAGCTGTTTTTT. Translation: CASSLDFTGELFF.

The rearrangement links TRBV7-9 to TRBJ1-1; D unresolved. The CDR3 runs to 14 residues. Deletions cut 1 base from V and 1 base from J, with 7 bases between. The germline V gene has CDR1 SEHNR and CDR2 FQNEAQ (reference sequence). The CDR3 is CASSLGAGNTEAFF. As DNA, the CDR3 is TGTGCCAGCAGCTTAGGAGCGGGGAACACTGAAGCTTTCTTT.

The gene calls are TRBV5-4 and TRBJ2-2, with 8 bases that match TRBD2. The CDR3 sequence is 14 residues long. With V trimmed by 6 bases and J by 4 bases, 5 bases remained unmatched. Germline V gene data show CDR1 as SGHNT and CDR2 as YYREEE (reference sequence). The CDR3 coding sequence is TGTGCCAGCACCGGGGGGGGACCCACCGGGGAGCTGTTTTTT. Translated, it gives CASTGGGPTGELFF.

The gene calls are TRBV28 and TRBJ2-7, with D hard to call. The ends were cut back, 2 bases at V and 2 bases at J, with 13 bases in the middle. This CDR3 has 15 amino acids. Germline CDR1 and CDR2: MDHEN and SYDVKM. The chain's CDR3 is CASSLRGILPYEQYF. Written as DNA, the CDR3 is TGTGCCAGCAGTTTACGAGGAATCCTACCCTACGAGCAGTACTTC.

The gene calls are TRBV4-2 and TRBJ2-2; no reliable D call. Germline CDR1 and CDR2: LGHNA and YNFKEQ. Trimming removed 2 bases from V and 6 bases from J, with 7 bases in between. CDR3 length equals 13 residues. In DNA form, the CDR3 reads TGTGCCAGCAGCCAACGAGCCTCCGGGGAGCTGTTTTTT. Its protein product is CASSQRASGELFF.

The chain joins TRBV19 to TRBJ2-2, with D uncertain. V lost 0 bases, J lost 2 bases, and 7 bases lay in between. The CDR3 length is 15 residues. From germline, CDR1 is LNHDA and CDR2 SQIVND (reference sequence). The chain's CDR3 is CASSIESLNTGELFF. DNA of the CDR3: TGTGCCAGTAGTATAGAGTCACTAAACACCGGGGAGCTGTTTTTT.

The V gene is TRBV6-5, the J gene TRBJ1-2, with a weak D call TRBD1 (6 bases). Trimming removed 5 bases at V and 6 bases at J, with 16 bases between. This CDR3 contains 14 residues. The V gene's germline CDR1 is MNHEY and CDR2 SVGAGI. The CDR3 here is CASSRYRAADGYTF. CDR3 sequence (DNA): TGTGCCAGCAGTCGCTACAGGGCCGCGGATGGCTACACCTTC.

This clone appeared a single time. This chain connects TRBV6-5 to TRBJ2-3; 7 bases line up with TRBD1. V was clipped by 0 bases and J by 4 bases; unmatched bases: 7. Germline V gene sequence: CDR1 MNHEY, CDR2 SVGAGI. The CDR3 sequence is 16 residues long. CDR3 sequence: CASSYSTPGGADTQYF. CDR3 DNA sequence: TGTGCCAGCAGTTACTCGACGCCAGGGGGTGCAGATACGCAGTATTTT.

J is TRBJ1-1 and V is TRBV10-2; D is unresolved. The CDR3 runs 13 residues. Looked up from germline, CDR1 is WSHSY and CDR2 is SAAADI. The V gene lost 0 bases and the J gene lost 6 bases, with 8 bases spanning the gap. CDR3 loop: CASSESPTPEAFF. Written as DNA, the CDR3 is TGCGCCAGCAGTGAGTCCCCGACTCCTGAAGCTTTCTTT.

V gene TRBV5-8 combines with J gene TRBJ2-4; 8 bases are a match to TRBD2. This CDR3 spans 16 amino acids. Germline assignment: CDR1 SGHTS and CDR2 YDEGEE. V dropped 3 bases and J dropped 2; count of bases not matched to a gene: 7. CDR3 sequence reads: CASSWSGSNTKNIQYF. CDR3 DNA sequence: TGTGCCAGCAGCTGGAGCGGGAGTAATACCAAAAACATTCAGTACTTC.

The V gene is TRBV29-1, the J gene TRBJ1-2, with D tentatively TRBD1 (5 bases). The CDR3 sequence is 12 residues long. Germline lookup yields CDR1 SQVTM and CDR2 ANQGSEA. Trimming shortened V by 6 bases and J by 8 bases, and 16 bases separated the two germline ends. The CDR3 protein is CSVGGGRQGYTF. The CDR3 DNA reads TGCAGCGTCGGGGGGGGTCGACAAGGCTACACCTTC.

The chain is built from TRBV11-2 and TRBJ2-7; D possibly corresponds to TRBD1 (6 bases). The length of the CDR3 is 14 residues. The V end was cut by 5 bases, the J end by 0 bases, with 11 bases between. Germline loops: CDR1 SGHAT, CDR2 FQNNGV. This chain's CDR3 is CASSTRDNSYEQYF. CDR3 bases: TGTGCCAGCAGCACTCGGGACAACTCCTACGAGCAGTACTTC. The whole variable domain, filled in from reference TRBV11-2 and TRBJ2-7, reads EAGVAQSPRYKIIEKRQSVAFWCNPISGHATLYWYQQILGQGPKLLIQFQNNGVVDDSQLPKDRFSAERLKGVDSTLKIQPAKLEDSAVYLCASSTRDNSYEQYFGPGTRLTVT.

The chain links TRBV5-1 to TRBJ2-3; 7 bases match TRBD1. In germline, CDR1 is SGHRS, CDR2 YFSETQ. The V and J ends lost 0 bases and 2 bases, in that order; junction bases with no gene match: 6. This CDR3 comprises 16 residues. The CDR3 protein is CASSLEGARNTDTQYF. The DNA for the CDR3 is TGCGCCAGCAGCTTGGAGGGGGCTAGAAACACAGATACGCAGTATTTT.

Only one count was recorded for this clone. This chain joins TRBV28 and TRBJ2-5, with D perhaps TRBD1 (5 bases). The V and J ends lost 4 bases and 4 bases respectively, with 10 bases between them. The CDR3 sequence is 13 residues long. Germline V gives CDR1 MDHEN, CDR2 SYDVKM. In nucleotides, the CDR3 is TGTGCCAGCAGTTCTGACAGAGGAGAGACCCAGTACTTC. Amino acid sequence: CASSSDRGETQYF. Full variable domain (outside the CDR3, taken from reference TRBV28 and TRBJ2-5): DVKVTQSSRYLVKRTGEKVFLECVQDMDHENMFWYRQDPGLGLRLIYFSYDVKMKEKGDIPEGYSVSREKKERFSLILESASTNQTSMYLCASSSDRGETQYFGPGTRLLVL.

This chain joins TRBV18 and TRBJ1-5, with D possibly TRBD1 on 5 matching bases. Looked up from germline, CDR1 is KGHSH and CDR2 is LQKENI. The CDR3 consists of 13 residues. V shed 4 bases and J shed 6 bases, with 10 bases lying between them. The CDR3 bases are TGTGCCAGCTCACGCAGGGAGGGTCAGCCCCAGCATTTT. Translating it yields CASSRREGQPQHF.

The V call is TRBV28, the J call TRBJ2-7; maybe TRBD1 (6 bases). Trimming took 5 bases from V and 1 from J, leaving 27 bases between them. Germline V gene lookup returns CDR1 MDHEN and CDR2 SYDVKM. This CDR3 spans 19 amino acids. CDR3 bases: TGTGCCAGCAGTCCAAATCCATCCAATAGGTACAGGGTTTCCTACGAGCAGTACTTC. As protein: CASSPNPSNRYRVSYEQYF.

This sequence joins TRBV6-1 and TRBJ2-7, with TRBD1 matching over 10 bases. The length of the CDR3 is 14 residues. Germline CDR1 is MNHNS and CDR2 is SASEGT. After removal of 4 bases from V and 7 bases from J, the junction contained 7 bases not matched to a gene. The CDR3 nucleotides are TGTGCCAGCAGTGGCGGGACAGGGGATCGAGAGCAGTACTTC. The encoded protein is CASSGGTGDREQYF.

The rearrangement links TRBV10-3 to TRBJ2-7; TRBD1 aligns across 7 bases. Per germline, CDR1 ENHRY and CDR2 SYGVKD. V was clipped by 6 bases and J by 5 bases; unmatched bases: 7. This CDR3 has 13 residues. The CDR3 loop reads CAIRRQGEDEQYF. The CDR3 DNA reads as TGTGCCATCAGGCGACAGGGTGAGGACGAGCAGTACTTC.

CDR3 in amino acids: CSATTAGELFF. The DNA for the CDR3 is TGCAGTGCCACGACGGCGGGAGAGCTGTTTTTT. The chain has TRBV20-1 and TRBJ2-2; possibly TRBD2 for D (6 bases). V dropped 6 bases and J dropped 11 bases, with 13 bases sitting between them. CDR3 length equals 11 residues. The germline V gene has CDR1 DFQATT and CDR2 SNEGSKA (reference sequence).

J is TRBJ1-2 and V is TRBV4-1, with TRBD1 matching 7 bases. The germline V gene encodes CDR1 MGHRA and CDR2 YSYEKL. With 4 bases clipped from V and 6 bases from J, the junction kept 8 bases outside the gene matches. The CDR3 sequence is 14 residues long. This CDR3 is CASSLRDREDGYTF. The CDR3 DNA reads TGCGCCAGCAGCCTTCGAGACAGGGAGGATGGCTACACCTTC.

This chain joins TRBV6-6 and TRBJ1-1; D gene uncertain. Germline V CDR1 and CDR2: MNHNY, SVGAGI (reference sequence). V was cut by 6 bases and J by 5 bases, with 10 bases left in between. The CDR3 loop spans 12 amino acids. The CDR3 coding sequence is TGTGCCAGCAGCTCCCTCGGTACTGAAGCTTTCTTT. Translated: CASSSLGTEAFF.